The rows below give T cell receptor beta chains drawn from one sample of a study of CD8+CD57+ T cells in acquired aplastic anemia. Using its own MiXCR run on the reads, TCRdb lists one record per CDR3 protein. There are 400,000 to 450,000 distinct CDR3 sequences in the sample; around 68% occur only once, and 4% lies in the top ten. The sample was sorted CD4+, CD8+, or CD8+CD57+ T cells (not recorded which) from PBMCs. The receptors shown here come from a human donor in good health, serving as a control. Both conserved end residues are part of each CDR3. The order of the fields is J gene, D gene, V gene, clone size, CDR3 protein, CDR3 DNA. A D gene is named only where the DNA matches it firmly. Size is omitted from some rows. Given values are once, few, many or a class for expanded clones.

j_gene: TRBJ2-5
d_gene: TRBD1
v_gene: TRBV5-1
abundance: .
CDR3aa: CASSPNRGNSETQYF
CDR3nt: TGCGCCAGCAGCCCGAACAGGGGGAATTCAGAGACCCAGTACTTC

j_gene: TRBJ2-1
d_gene: TRBD2
v_gene: TRBV15
abundance: .
CDR3aa: CATSNSGALYGEQLF
CDR3nt: TGTGCCACCAGCAACAGCGGGGCCCTTTACGGTGAGCAGCTCTTC

j_gene: TRBJ1-1
d_gene: TRBD1
v_gene: TRBV6-1
abundance: .
CDR3aa: CASSEAAGGNTEAFF
CDR3nt: TGTGCCAGCAGTGAAGCGGCAGGGGGGAACACTGAAGCTTTCTTT

j_gene: TRBJ1-6
d_gene: .
v_gene: TRBV5-6
abundance: .
CDR3aa: CASSLSRGGNSPLHF
CDR3nt: TGTGCCAGCAGCCTGTCGAGGGGGGGTAATTCACCCCTCCACTTT

j_gene: TRBJ1-5
d_gene: .
v_gene: TRBV11-2
abundance: .
CDR3aa: CATSLDGTGRGMNF
CDR3nt: TGTGCCACCAGCTTAGATGGTACAGGGAGGGGAATGAACTTT

j_gene: TRBJ1-2
d_gene: .
v_gene: TRBV7-6
abundance: .
CDR3aa: CASRASGSNGYTF
CDR3nt: TGTGCCAGCAGGGCCTCTGGGTCAAATGGCTACACCTTC

j_gene: TRBJ1-1
d_gene: TRBD1
v_gene: TRBV10-3
abundance: .
CDR3aa: CASSLGGTGGTEASF
CDR3nt: TGTGCCAGCAGTCTGGGTGGGACAGGGGGCACTGAAGCTTCCTTT

j_gene: TRBJ2-3
d_gene: .
v_gene: TRBV12-3/TRBV12-4
abundance: .
CDR3aa: CASSFYICSARDSSGVKDTQYF
CDR3nt: .

j_gene: TRBJ2-7
d_gene: .
v_gene: TRBV5-4
abundance: .
CDR3aa: CASSLTVVAYEQYF
CDR3nt: TGTGCCAGCAGCTTGACGGTCGTAGCCTACGAGCAGTACTTC

j_gene: TRBJ2-5
d_gene: TRBD1
v_gene: TRBV10-2
abundance: few
CDR3aa: CASSESGQVGETQYF
CDR3nt: TGCGCCAGCAGTGAGTCGGGACAGGTAGGAGAGACCCAGTACTTC

j_gene: TRBJ1-2
d_gene: .
v_gene: TRBV11-2
abundance: .
CDR3aa: CASSLYPVGNYGYTF
CDR3nt: TGCGCCAGCAGCTTATATCCGGTTGGGAACTATGGCTACACCTTC

j_gene: TRBJ1-1
d_gene: .
v_gene: TRBV30
abundance: many
CDR3aa: CAWSTGNSMNTEAFF
CDR3nt: TGTGCCTGGTCCACAGGAAACTCGATGAACACTGAAGCTTTCTTT

j_gene: TRBJ2-5
d_gene: .
v_gene: TRBV7-3
abundance: .
CDR3aa: CASSQTGEAETQYF
CDR3nt: TGTGCCAGCAGTCAAACCGGGGAAGCAGAGACCCAGTACTTC

j_gene: TRBJ2-1
d_gene: TRBD1
v_gene: TRBV2
abundance: .
CDR3aa: CASSEEQGPYNEQFF
CDR3nt: TGTGCCAGCAGTGAAGAACAGGGGCCCTACAATGAGCAGTTCTTC

j_gene: TRBJ2-7
d_gene: .
v_gene: TRBV19
abundance: .
CDR3aa: CASSLVRGGEQFF
CDR3nt: TGTGCCAGTAGCTTAGTCAGGGGCGGGGAGCAGTTTTTT

j_gene: TRBJ1-6
d_gene: .
v_gene: TRBV24-1
abundance: .
CDR3aa: CATSRDGNSPLHF
CDR3nt: TGTGCCACCAGTAGAGACGGAAATTCACCCCTCCACTTT

j_gene: TRBJ2-6
d_gene: .
v_gene: TRBV19
abundance: many
CDR3aa: CASSGRTGISSGANVLTF
CDR3nt: TGTGCCAGTAGTGGGCGGACGGGGATAAGCTCTGGGGCCAACGTCCTGACTTTC

j_gene: TRBJ1-4
d_gene: .
v_gene: TRBV12-3/TRBV12-4
abundance: .
CDR3aa: CASSLRAPNEKLFF
CDR3nt: TGTGCCAGCAGTTTGCGGGCGCCAAATGAAAAACTGTTTTTT

j_gene: TRBJ2-7
d_gene: .
v_gene: TRBV7-2
abundance: .
CDR3aa: CASSLEVAFPYF
CDR3nt: TGTGCCAGCAGCTTAGAAGTGGCGTTTCCGTACTTC

j_gene: TRBJ1-1
d_gene: .
v_gene: TRBV20-1
abundance: .
CDR3aa: CSARQANSYTFF
CDR3nt: TGCAGTGCCAGACAGGCGAACTCTTACACTTTCTTT

j_gene: TRBJ1-2
d_gene: .
v_gene: TRBV29-1
abundance: .
CDR3aa: CSVPPGQGINYGYTF
CDR3nt: TGCAGCGTTCCCCCGGGTCAGGGCATTAACTATGGCTACACCTTC

j_gene: TRBJ2-1
d_gene: TRBD2
v_gene: TRBV24-1
abundance: .
CDR3aa: CATSDGGGADNEQFF
CDR3nt: TGTGCCACCAGTGATGGCGGGGGGGCGGACAATGAGCAGTTCTTC

j_gene: TRBJ1-3
d_gene: .
v_gene: TRBV29-1
abundance: many
CDR3aa: CSVEGLHSGNTIYF
CDR3nt: TGCAGCGTTGAGGGCCTTCACTCTGGAAACACCATATATTTT

j_gene: TRBJ2-7
d_gene: .
v_gene: TRBV15
abundance: .
CDR3aa: CATSRELEYEQYF
CDR3nt: TGTGCCACCAGCAGAGAGTTGGAGTACGAGCAGTACTTC

j_gene: TRBJ2-1
d_gene: .
v_gene: TRBV5-1
abundance: many
CDR3aa: CASSFSRSYNEQFF
CDR3nt: TGTGCCAGCAGCTTTTCGAGGTCCTACAATGAGCAGTTCTTC

j_gene: TRBJ1-5
d_gene: .
v_gene: TRBV5-1
abundance: .
CDR3aa: CASSFWGRTDNQPQHF
CDR3nt: TGCGCCAGCAGCTTTTGGGGCAGGACTGACAATCAGCCCCAGCATTTT

j_gene: TRBJ2-7
d_gene: TRBD1
v_gene: TRBV19
abundance: many
CDR3aa: CASSNQGQGLFYEQYF
CDR3nt: TGTGCCAGTAGTAACCAGGGACAGGGTCTCTTCTACGAGCAGTACTTC

j_gene: TRBJ2-6
d_gene: .
v_gene: TRBV12-3/TRBV12-4
abundance: .
CDR3aa: CASTGGGLSGANVLTF
CDR3nt: TGTGCCAGCACGGGGGGCGGACTTTCTGGGGCCAACGTCCTGACTTTC